One and the same sample provided the 22 T cell receptor beta chains below, sequenced in a study of T cells and Merkel cell carcinoma outcomes. The protocol was immunoSEQ multiplex PCR, while the TCRdb copy is restricted to in-frame clones and leaves out a portion. The table shows some 15,000 clones, with roughly 80% occurring only once. What was sequenced was tumor tissue from Merkel cell carcinoma. These receptors were obtained from a human donor with Merkel cell carcinoma.

The chain recombines TRBV6-6 with TRBJ2-1, with D perhaps TRBD1 (6 bases). With 6 bases removed from V and 8 bases from J, the gap between germline ends came to 20 bases. Germline values: CDR1 MNHNY, CDR2 SVGAGI (reference sequence). The CDR3 contains 15 residues. In DNA, the CDR3 is TGTGCCAGCAGGATACAGGCAGGGGCTAACTATGAGCAGTTCTTC. It yields the protein CASRIQAGANYEQFF.

The V gene is TRBV5-1, the J gene TRBJ2-7, with TRBD1 matching 9 bases. V shed 3 bases, J shed 6 bases, and the junction held 4 bases outside the gene matches. Per the germline V gene, CDR1 is SGHRS and CDR2 is YFSETQ. The CDR3 is 13 residues long. The CDR3 nucleotides are TGCGCCAGCAGCTGGGGACAGGGCGCCGAGCAGTACTTC. It encodes CASSWGQGAEQYF.

The chain uses TRBV19 and TRBJ2-2; TRBD1 aligns across 8 bases. Germline V gene data show CDR1 as LNHDA and CDR2 as SQIVND (reference sequence). The CDR3 is 16 amino acids. The junction had 4 bases not matched to a gene; V was cut back by 3 bases and J by 1 base. The CDR3, as DNA: TGTGCCAGTAGTATTACCGGGACAGGGAACACCGGGGAGCTGTTTTTT. As protein: CASSITGTGNTGELFF.

This chain uses TRBV6-1 with TRBJ2-3; possibly TRBD2 for D (6 bases). CDR1 is MNHNS and CDR2 is SASEGT in the germline V gene. V lost 5 bases and J 0 bases, leaving 12 bases between the germline ends. CDR3 length equals 15 residues. CDR3: CASSRTGSSTDTQYF. CDR3 DNA: TGTGCCAGCAGTCGTACCGGGAGCAGCACAGATACGCAGTATTTT.

A few counts support this clone. V and J are TRBV12-5 and TRBJ2-7; TRBD1 matches at 7 bases. Germline CDR1 LGHNT, CDR2 FRNRAP. Germline trimming cut 6 bases from V and 5 bases from J; bases unmatched to any gene: 10. This CDR3 is built from 14 residues. CDR3 region: CASGRGTARDEQYF. DNA of the CDR3: TGTGCTAGTGGACGAGGGACAGCCCGCGACGAGCAGTACTTC.

In this sample, this clone turned up a few times. V gene TRBV29-1 combines with J gene TRBJ1-3; 7 nucleotides agree with TRBD1. Germline V gene data show CDR1 as SQVTM and CDR2 as ANQGSEA. This CDR3 has 15 amino acids. Trimming took 7 bases from V and 0 from J; bases not matched to a gene: 9. DNA for the CDR3: TGCAGCGCCCAGGGGGGCCCAAACTCTGGAAACACCATATATTTT. Protein sequence: CSAQGGPNSGNTIYF.

The chain recombines TRBV4-1 with TRBJ1-2; 7 bases map to TRBD1. Per germline, CDR1 MGHRA and CDR2 YSYEKL. V shed 5 bases and J 2 bases; nucleotides not matched to a gene: 5. This CDR3 contains 14 residues. The chain's CDR3 is CASSKTTGNYGYTF. In nucleotides, the CDR3 is TGCGCCAGCAGCAAAACGACAGGGAACTATGGCTACACCTTC.

This clone was observed a few times. The rearrangement links TRBV27 to TRBJ2-1; a possible D gene is TRBD1 (7 bases). Looked up from germline, CDR1 is MNHEY and CDR2 is SMNVEV (reference sequence). This CDR3 comprises 13 residues. V was trimmed by 5 bases and J by 5 bases, leaving 10 bases between them. CDR3 nucleotides: TGTGCCAGCAGTCCAGGGGGGCACAATGAGCAGTTCTTC. The encoded protein is CASSPGGHNEQFF.

The gene calls are TRBV28 and TRBJ2-7, with a weak D call TRBD2 (6 bases). CDR3 length: 13 residues. V lost 7 bases, J lost 5 bases, and 15 bases lay in between. Germline CDR1 is MDHEN and CDR2 is SYDVKM. CDR3 protein: CASIPSLAHEQYF. CDR3 nucleotide sequence: TGTGCCAGCATCCCATCACTAGCCCACGAGCAGTACTTC.

The V call is TRBV5-1, the J call TRBJ2-5; D may be TRBD1 (6 bases). The V end was cut by 0 bases, the J end by 2 bases, with 8 bases between. This CDR3 spans 14 amino acids. The V gene's germline CDR1 is SGHRS and CDR2 YFSETQ. CDR3 DNA sequence: TGCGCCAGCAGCTTGGGTGGACAGCAAGAGACCCAGTACTTC. It is translated as CASSLGGQQETQYF.

The genes are TRBV2 and TRBJ1-2; the D is unclear. Looked up from germline, CDR1 is SNHLY and CDR2 is FYNNEI. This CDR3 is 13 amino acids long. Trimming removed 2 bases at V and 3 bases at J, with 7 bases between. The CDR3 coding sequence is TGTGCCAGCAGTGAACACAGCGACTATGGCTACACCTTC. This sequence encodes CASSEHSDYGYTF.

The V and J genes are TRBV7-2 and TRBJ2-3; D gene ambiguous. Trimming took off 2 bases at V and 6 bases at J, with 9 bases between the two ends. Germline values: CDR1 SGHTA, CDR2 FQGNSA. This CDR3 has 13 residues. The CDR3 region has the DNA TGTGCCAGCAGCTTACCAGCTTCCGATACGCAGTATTTT. This gives the protein CASSLPASDTQYF.

This sequence joins TRBV6-5 and TRBJ1-5; D gene unclear. CDR1 is MNHEY, CDR2 SVGAGI, per germline. V was pared by 4 bases and J by 5 bases, with 12 bases between. The CDR3 covers 14 residues. The DNA of the CDR3 is TGTGCCAGCAGTTCCACGTTTTGGGATCAGCCCCAGCATTTT. Translated: CASSSTFWDQPQHF.

In the case of this clone: The same CDR3 is also encoded by other DNA sequences in this sample. This chain uses TRBV27 with TRBJ2-7; D might be TRBD2 (5 bases). Germline V CDR1 and CDR2: MNHEY, SMNVEV (reference sequence). The CDR3 loop spans 10 amino acids. Trimming cost V 8 bases and J 7 bases, with 9 bases left between them. CDR3 loop: CASGRREQYF. The CDR3 nucleotides read TGTGCCAGCGGACGGAGGGAGCAGTACTTC.

V usage is TRBV15 and J usage is TRBJ2-6, with D perhaps matching TRBD2 (5 bases). Germline CDR1 and CDR2: LNHNV and YYDKDF (reference sequence). The V end lost 5 bases, the J end lost 0 bases, and 14 bases lay between the germline ends. The CDR3 is 17 residues long. Written as DNA, the CDR3 is TGTGCCACCAGCTACACCCAGGAGGTCTCTGGGGCCAACGTCCTGACTTTC. This translates into CATSYTQEVSGANVLTF.

CDR3 residues: CASSLGLGSDQPQHF. The CDR3 bases are TGTGCCAGCAGCCTCGGTCTGGGATCCGATCAGCCCCAGCATTTT. V gene TRBV9 combines with J gene TRBJ1-5, with D hard to call. The V gene's germline CDR1 is SGDLS and CDR2 YYNGEE. The CDR3 runs 15 residues. V was cut by 4 bases and J by 5 bases, with 16 bases left in between.

The CDR3 DNA reads as TGTGCCAGCAGTCCCCTGGGGGTGGGCGATCAGCCCCAGCATTTT. Its protein is CASSPLGVGDQPQHF. The V call is TRBV28, the J call TRBJ1-5, with D possibly being TRBD1 (5 bases). The CDR3 totals 15 residues. The germline V gene has CDR1 MDHEN and CDR2 SYDVKM. The ends were cut back, 5 bases at V and 5 bases at J, with 16 bases in the middle. Looking up the rest from reference TRBV28 and TRBJ1-5 gives the full variable domain: DVKVTQSSRYLVKRTGEKVFLECVQDMDHENMFWYRQDPGLGLRLIYFSYDVKMKEKGDIPEGYSVSREKKERFSLILESASTNQTSMYLCASSPLGVGDQPQHFGDGTRLSIL.

By share of the sample, this clone is medium-sized. The chain is built from TRBV19 and TRBJ1-1, with D hard to call. The CDR3 is made up of 13 amino acids. From germline, CDR1 is LNHDA and CDR2 SQIVND (reference sequence). Trimming left V 1 base short and J 6 bases short, with 9 bases between. CDR3 bases: TGTGCCAGTAGTATAGGCAGTCTATCTGAAGCTTTCTTT. It translates to CASSIGSLSEAFF.

This clone was observed once. The chain recombines TRBV28 with TRBJ2-7; 7 positions match TRBD1. The trim removed 5 bases at V and 8 bases at J, leaving 6 bases unmatched. CDR1 and CDR2 (germline): MDHEN, SYDVKM. The CDR3 is made up of 12 amino acids. CDR3 residues: CASSRQGFKQYF. CDR3 nucleotide sequence: TGTGCCAGCAGTAGACAGGGTTTCAAGCAGTACTTC. Full variable domain (remainder filled in from reference TRBV28 and TRBJ2-7): DVKVTQSSRYLVKRTGEKVFLECVQDMDHENMFWYRQDPGLGLRLIYFSYDVKMKEKGDIPEGYSVSREKKERFSLILESASTNQTSMYLCASSRQGFKQYFGPGTRLTVT.

V gene TRBV10-3 combines with J gene TRBJ1-2, with TRBD1 as a possible D gene (5 bases). CDR3 length equals 13 residues. The germline V gene encodes CDR1 ENHRY and CDR2 SYGVKD. V lost 7 bases and J 2 bases, leaving 11 bases between the germline ends. CDR3 nucleotide sequence: TGTGCCATCACCACGGGGGGGAACTATGGCTACACCTTC. Residues: CAITTGGNYGYTF.

This rearrangement joins TRBV28 to TRBJ1-2, with 10 nucleotides matching TRBD1. V lost 7 bases and J lost 0; bases outside the gene matches: 8. This CDR3 spans 16 amino acids. Germline V CDR1 and CDR2: MDHEN, SYDVKM. The chain's CDR3 is CASIRPGQGTNYGYTF. The CDR3, as DNA: TGTGCCAGCATTAGACCGGGACAGGGGACTAACTATGGCTACACCTTC.

The rearrangement uses TRBV6-1 and TRBJ2-5; 8 bases agree with TRBD1. CDR1 and CDR2 from the germline V gene are MNHNS and SASEGT. The CDR3 is made up of 15 amino acids. Unmatched junction bases numbered 7, after V lost 2 bases and J lost 5 bases. The CDR3: CASSEKGQVVETQYF. The CDR3 nucleotides are TGTGCCAGCAGTGAAAAGGGACAGGTGGTGGAGACCCAGTACTTC.